The TCR beta chain under discussion was sequenced for a study of beta chain features in type 1 diabetes (dated by TCRdb to the late 2010s). For the wider study: No differences in mean age, gender distribution, total cell number or subset yield were found between patients and healthy donors. A total of roughly 100,000,000 sorted cells were examined across all samples, and the number of cells per subset was strongly correlated with RNA yield. The study compared the TCRB repertoires of sorted circulating CD4+ T cell subsets in recently diagnosed type 1 diabetes patients with those in matched healthy donors. Naive and central memory subsets were obtained from all 30 or so donors, but regulatory and stem cell-like memory subsets were isolated from only 8 patients and 8 healthy donors. Paper-wide results and their limitations: Patients with type 1 diabetes made fewer insertions and deleted more nucleotides at VDJ recombination sites, implying thymic rearrangement abnormalities. Shorter templates might have been favored by PCR, but patient and control samples were amplified and corrected together, so both groups would have been affected equally by any skew. Naive, central memory and regulatory TCRB repertoires appeared more similar among patients than among healthy donors. Because cDNA rather than genomic DNA was sequenced, highly expressing activated cells could have been over-represented, although no difference in activation and CD3 levels was found between groups. HLA sub-analyses involved small numbers of individuals, so any influence of HLA type on TCRB rearrangement remained unresolved. Type 1 diabetes patients showed a moderate but significant shortening of TCRB CDR3 length in all four CD4+ subsets.

Each donor gave one peripheral blood draw, averaging roughly 120 mL, which was collected into heparinised tubes. A BD FACSAria II and a panel including CD45RO, CCR7, CD25, CD127, CD95 and CD27 were used to sort naive, central memory, regulatory and stem cell-like memory CD4+ T cells. All sorted populations exceeded 95% purity. PBMCs were isolated right away by Lymphoprep density gradient centrifugation and were stained directly, without culture. So that batch effects would be minimized, each experiment stained and sorted samples in pairs, pairing one healthy donor with one patient. The CDR3 holds 15 amino acids from the cysteine to the phenylalanine. Only the CDR3 DNA is retained, 45 bases long and in frame from the first base. V was cut back by 1 base and J by 3 bases, leaving a gap of 13 bases between them. Reading the germline V gene gives CDR1 KGHSH and CDR2 LQKENI. The High Capacity cDNA Reverse Transcription Kit was used to reverse transcribe all of the isolated RNA, meaning that expressed TCRB transcripts were what got sequenced. Deep immunoSEQ sequencing was applied to naive, central memory and regulatory T cell samples, giving an average of roughly 3.5 million total reads per sample. After sorted cells were lysed in RLT buffer, RNA was extracted with DNase-treated RNeasy Micro or Mini kits, with the choice depending on cell number. Each cell subset was processed on its own to prevent cross-contamination, while patient and healthy donor samples were processed together. TCRB sequences were amplified from cDNA with the immunoSEQ multiplex PCR, producing 87-bp fragments spanning the CDR3 region. Sequencing of the amplicons was done on the Illumina HiSeq platform. In the source study's methods: PCR bias was corrected computationally using synthetic template baselines, and reads within Hamming distance 2 were collapsed, with unmergeable singletons discarded. Reads were aligned against IMGT to assign V, D and J genes, CDR3 length and insertions or deletions at six rearrangement sites. Within each subset, clonotype counts were normalized to sorted cell number, and only after that were true diversity and Gini coefficients computed with the tcR R package. Repertoire sharing was quantified using the overlap coefficient calculated on TCRB nucleotide sequences. Out-of-frame TCRB sequences from naive cells were analyzed to stand in for the pre-selection repertoire. Imported from immuneACCESS, the table was reduced by TCRdb to in-frame sequences with V and J called. These copies leave out some clones; in studies compared against another copy, an unresolved V gene accounts for under half, and the cause of the remainder is not known. The DNA was the basis for D and trimming; V, J and clone size are from that table. The sample contains nearly 700,000 clones, 13% of them found a single time. The ten top clones hold approximately 0.022% of the sample.

As to this clone: Its antigen is unknown. Per-nucleotide qualities are absent, and no much larger clonotype sits a single base away.

This receptor was taken from a man aged 18 to 29 with type 1 diabetes. The sequence joins TRBV18 to TRBJ2-7; the D gene remains uncertain. Sequenced input: naive CD4+ T cells from blood. The cell subset or site label corresponds to: true naive CD4+ T cells. Read as DNA, the sequence is TGTGCCAGCTCACCACAAGGCCTGGCAGGCTACGAGCAGTACTTC. Its amino acids are CASSPQGLAGYEQYF.